This TCR beta chain was recovered during a study of T cells in Graves' hyperthyroidism and ophthalmopathy. Overall study results and limits: Within blood appeared most thyroid clonotypes that had expanded above 0.001. A 13 V-J signature model discriminated ophthalmopathy versus stable hyperthyroidism.

A remark on this clonotype: The antigen is unknown.

This CDR3 comprises 14 residues. The germline CDR1 and CDR2 sequences are LNHDA and SQIVND (reference sequence). Trimming took 5 bases from V and 0 from J, leaving 11 bases between them. Subjects with ophthalmopathy showed a Clinical Activity Score no lower than 3, a NOSPECS grade no lower than 4, and a duration shorter than 3 months. Uncontrolled infection, other autoimmune disease, pregnancy or lactation excluded patients. The CDR3 regions of TCR beta were amplified from RNA transcripts. Initially, a first-round RT-PCR of the TCR CDR3 employed the HTBI primer set. TCRdb passed the multiplex PCR reads through MiXCR, listing each CDR3 protein once. The profile shows hundreds of thousands of distinct CDR3 sequences, less than 20% of them singletons.

What was sequenced was blood. This chain uses TRBV19 with TRBJ2-7, with D perhaps matching TRBD2 (5 bases). The TCR originated in a man aged 35 to 55 with Graves' ophthalmopathy. The CDR3 DNA is TGTGCCAGTAGTTGGGCTAGCAGCTCCTACGAGCAGTACTTC. Amino acid sequence: CASSWASSSYEQYF.